What follows describes a single T cell receptor beta chain. Its target is not known. Given a much more abundant clone one base away, this may be a read error. CDR1 and CDR2 from the germline V gene are SQVTM and ANQGSEA. CDR3 length equals 11 residues. V was shortened by 7 bases and J by 7 bases, with 13 bases between the two germline ends. Carried by the TCR beta cDNA libraries were unique molecular identifiers. TCRdb reprocessed the PCR reads with MiXCR, giving one entry per CDR3 protein. The sample has about 260,000 distinct CDR3 sequences; 35% to 45% are singletons. These data are taken from a study of post-analysis software for immune sequencing data. Study results and caveats: TRBV segments more frequent in patients than in controls numbered five and included TRBV5-6, TRBV5-1 and TRBV20-1. Normalized Chao1 diversity in multiple sclerosis patients fell significantly below that of controls.

This sequence was found in a girl aged 10-17 years with multiple sclerosis. The V call is TRBV29-1, the J call TRBJ1-2, with unresolved D. Material: blood. CDR3 coding DNA: TGCAGCGCCGTCGATTACAGTGGCTACACCTTC. This gives the protein CSAVDYSGYTF.